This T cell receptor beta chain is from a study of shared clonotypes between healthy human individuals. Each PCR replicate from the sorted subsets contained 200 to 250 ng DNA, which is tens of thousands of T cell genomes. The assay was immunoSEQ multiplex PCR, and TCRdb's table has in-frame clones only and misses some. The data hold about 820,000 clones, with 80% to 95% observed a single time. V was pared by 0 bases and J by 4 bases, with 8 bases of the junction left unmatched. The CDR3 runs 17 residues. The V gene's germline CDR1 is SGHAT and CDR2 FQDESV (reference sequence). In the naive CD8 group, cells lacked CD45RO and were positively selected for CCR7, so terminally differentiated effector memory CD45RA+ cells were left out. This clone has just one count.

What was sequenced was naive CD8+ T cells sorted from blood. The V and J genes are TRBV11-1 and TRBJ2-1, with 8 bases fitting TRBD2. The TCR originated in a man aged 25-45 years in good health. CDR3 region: CASSLAFAGGSYNEQFF. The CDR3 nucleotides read TGTGCCAGCAGCTTAGCGTTCGCGGGAGGATCGTACAATGAGCAGTTCTTC.